This T cell receptor (beta chain) was sequenced in a study of blood T cell repertoires in COVID-19. Study-wide background: Nucleic acid was either cDNA or gDNA, and it came from T cells, B-cell-depleted T cells, or PBMCs.

Residents of around 24 US areas, aged 18 to 89 years, made up the participants. Clinical history as reported by participants underpinned cohort assignment. Per the authors' pipeline: Researchers report that nucleated cell counts were estimated from reference gene primer amplification. Libraries were prepared by immunoSEQ multiplex PCR; TCRdb keeps only in-frame clonotypes and omits some of them. V, J and clone size reflect that table, while D and trimming were determined from the DNA. There are roughly 250,000 clones in the sample; 75% to 90% occur only once, and over 7.5% lies in the top ten. Germline V gives CDR1 LGHNA, CDR2 YSLEER. CDR3 length equals 14 residues. Trimming pared 3 bases from V and 2 bases from J, leaving 8 bases between.

This TCR was recovered from a man aged 40-50 years who had recovered from COVID-19. The sequenced material came from PBMCs or T cells enriched from blood (not recorded which). This chain links TRBV4-3 with TRBJ1-5; D perhaps matches TRBD1 (5 bases). CDR3 sequence (DNA): TGCGCCAGCAGCCACGAGACAGGCAATCAGCCCCAGCATTTT. As protein: CASSHETGNQPQHF.